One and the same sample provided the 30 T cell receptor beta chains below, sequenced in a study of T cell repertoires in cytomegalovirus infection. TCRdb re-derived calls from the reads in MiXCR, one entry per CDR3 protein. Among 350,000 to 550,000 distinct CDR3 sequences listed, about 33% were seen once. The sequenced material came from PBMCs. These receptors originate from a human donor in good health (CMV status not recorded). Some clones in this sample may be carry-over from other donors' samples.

CDR3 sequence: CASSRTGSLYNSPLHF. CDR3 nucleotides: TGTGCCAGCAGTCGGACAGGAAGCCTGTATAATTCACCCCTCCACTTT. V and J are TRBV5-5 and TRBJ1-6; 7 bases line up with TRBD1. This CDR3 is 16 amino acids long. From germline, CDR1 is SGHKS and CDR2 YYEKEE (reference sequence). With V trimmed by 5 bases and J by 4 bases, 9 bases remained unmatched.

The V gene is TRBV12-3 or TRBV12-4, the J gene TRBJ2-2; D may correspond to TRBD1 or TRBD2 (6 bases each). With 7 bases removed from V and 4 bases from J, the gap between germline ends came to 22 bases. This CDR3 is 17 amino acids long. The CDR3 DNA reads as TGTGCCAGCATTCCCAGCGGAAGGGGGGCGGCCACCGGGGAGCTGTTTTTT. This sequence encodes CASIPSGRGAATGELFF.

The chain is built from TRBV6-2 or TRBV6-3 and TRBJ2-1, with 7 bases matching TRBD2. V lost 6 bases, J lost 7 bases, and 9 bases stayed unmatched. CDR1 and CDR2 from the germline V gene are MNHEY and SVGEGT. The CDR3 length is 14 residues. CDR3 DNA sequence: TGTGCCAGCAGACCCTGGGAGGGTAGGAATGAGCAGTTCTTC. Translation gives CASRPWEGRNEQFF.

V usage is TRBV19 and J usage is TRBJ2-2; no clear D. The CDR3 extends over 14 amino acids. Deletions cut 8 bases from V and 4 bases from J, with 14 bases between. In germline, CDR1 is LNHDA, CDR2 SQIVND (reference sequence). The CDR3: CASCLGVTTGELFF. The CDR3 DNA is TGTGCCAGTTGTCTAGGAGTGACCACCGGGGAGCTGTTTTTT.

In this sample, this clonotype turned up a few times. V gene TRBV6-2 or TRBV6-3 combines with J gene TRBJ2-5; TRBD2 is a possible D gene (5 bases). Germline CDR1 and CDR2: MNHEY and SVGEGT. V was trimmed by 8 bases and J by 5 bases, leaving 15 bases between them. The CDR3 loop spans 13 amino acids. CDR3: CASHDGPGETQYF. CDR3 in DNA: TGTGCCAGCCACGATGGACCGGGGGAGACCCAGTACTTC.

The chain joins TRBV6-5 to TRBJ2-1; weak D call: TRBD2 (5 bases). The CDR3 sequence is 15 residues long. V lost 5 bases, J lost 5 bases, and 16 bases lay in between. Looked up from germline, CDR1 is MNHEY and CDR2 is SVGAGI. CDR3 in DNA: TGTGCCAGCAGTCCCACTAGGATCCCCCACAATGAGCAGTTCTTC. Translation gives CASSPTRIPHNEQFF.

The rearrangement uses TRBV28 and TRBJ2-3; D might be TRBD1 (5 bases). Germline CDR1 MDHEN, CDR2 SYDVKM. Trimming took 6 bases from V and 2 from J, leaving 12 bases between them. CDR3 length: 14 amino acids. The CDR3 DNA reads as TGTGCCAGCAGCTCTCGACAGCACACAGATACGCAGTATTTT. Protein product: CASSSRQHTDTQYF. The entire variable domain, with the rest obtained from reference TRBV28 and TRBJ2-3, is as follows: DVKVTQSSRYLVKRTGEKVFLECVQDMDHENMFWYRQDPGLGLRLIYFSYDVKMKEKGDIPEGYSVSREKKERFSLILESASTNQTSMYLCASSSRQHTDTQYFGPGTRLTVL.

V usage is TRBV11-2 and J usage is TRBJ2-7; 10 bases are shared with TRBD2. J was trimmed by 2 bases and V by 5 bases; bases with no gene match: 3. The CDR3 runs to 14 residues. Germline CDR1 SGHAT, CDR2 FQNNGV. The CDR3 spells CASSALAGTYEQYF. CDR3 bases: TGTGCCAGCAGCGCACTAGCGGGGACCTACGAGCAGTACTTC.

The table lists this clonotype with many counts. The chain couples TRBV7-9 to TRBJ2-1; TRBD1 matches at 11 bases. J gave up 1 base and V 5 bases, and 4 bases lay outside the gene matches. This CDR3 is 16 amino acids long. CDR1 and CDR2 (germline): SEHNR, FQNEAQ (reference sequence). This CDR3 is CASSAGTGGSYNEQFF. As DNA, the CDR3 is TGTGCCAGCAGCGCCGGGACAGGGGGGTCCTACAATGAGCAGTTCTTC.

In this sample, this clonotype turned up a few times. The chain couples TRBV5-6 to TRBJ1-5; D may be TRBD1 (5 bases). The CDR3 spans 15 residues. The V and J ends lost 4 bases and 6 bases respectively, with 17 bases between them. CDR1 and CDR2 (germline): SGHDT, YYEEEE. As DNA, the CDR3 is TGTGCCAGCAGCGCCCAGAGGGGCCCTGTTCAGCCCCAGCATTTT. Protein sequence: CASSAQRGPVQPQHF. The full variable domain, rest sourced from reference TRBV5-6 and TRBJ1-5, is DAGVTQSPTHLIKTRGQQVTLRCSPKSGHDTVSWYQQALGQGPQFIFQYYEEEERQRGNFPDRFSGHQFPNYSSELNVNALLLGDSALYLCASSAQRGPVQPQHFGDGTRLSIL.

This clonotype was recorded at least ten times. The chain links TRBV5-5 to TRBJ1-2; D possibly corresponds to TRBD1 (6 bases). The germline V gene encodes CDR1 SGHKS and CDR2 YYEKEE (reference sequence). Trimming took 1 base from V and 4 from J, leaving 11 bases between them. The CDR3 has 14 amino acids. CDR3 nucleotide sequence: TGTGCCAGCAGCTTGCGCTGGACAGCCTATGGCTACACCTTC. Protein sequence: CASSLRWTAYGYTF.

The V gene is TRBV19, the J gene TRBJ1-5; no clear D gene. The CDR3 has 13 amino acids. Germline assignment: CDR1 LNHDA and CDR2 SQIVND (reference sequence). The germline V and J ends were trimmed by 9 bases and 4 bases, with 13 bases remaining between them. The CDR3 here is CASPMKKNQPQHF. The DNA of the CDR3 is TGTGCCAGCCCTATGAAGAAAAATCAGCCCCAGCATTTT.

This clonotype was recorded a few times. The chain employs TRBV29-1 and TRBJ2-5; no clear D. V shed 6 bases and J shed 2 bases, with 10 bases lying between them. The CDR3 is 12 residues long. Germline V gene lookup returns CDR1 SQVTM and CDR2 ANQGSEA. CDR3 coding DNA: TGCAGCGTGATGGCCGAACAAGAGACCCAGTACTTC. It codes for CSVMAEQETQYF.

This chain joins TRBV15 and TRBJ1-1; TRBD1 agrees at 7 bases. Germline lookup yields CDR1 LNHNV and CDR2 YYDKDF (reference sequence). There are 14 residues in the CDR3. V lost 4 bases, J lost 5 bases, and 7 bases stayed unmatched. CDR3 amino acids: CATSIMTGKTEAFF. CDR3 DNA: TGTGCCACCAGCATAATGACAGGGAAGACTGAAGCTTTCTTT.

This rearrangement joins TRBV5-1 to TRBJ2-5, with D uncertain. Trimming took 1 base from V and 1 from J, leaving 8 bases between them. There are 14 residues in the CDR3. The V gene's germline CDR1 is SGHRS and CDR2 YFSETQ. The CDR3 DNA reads TGCGCCAGCAGCTTGCAGTCTAGCCAAGAGACCCAGTACTTC. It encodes CASSLQSSQETQYF.

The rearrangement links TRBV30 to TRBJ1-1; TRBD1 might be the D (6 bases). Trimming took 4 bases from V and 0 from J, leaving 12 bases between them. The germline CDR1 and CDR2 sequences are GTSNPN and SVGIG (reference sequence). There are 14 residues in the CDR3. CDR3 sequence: CAWKLDRLNTEAFF. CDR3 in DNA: TGTGCCTGGAAGTTGGACAGACTGAACACTGAAGCTTTCTTT.

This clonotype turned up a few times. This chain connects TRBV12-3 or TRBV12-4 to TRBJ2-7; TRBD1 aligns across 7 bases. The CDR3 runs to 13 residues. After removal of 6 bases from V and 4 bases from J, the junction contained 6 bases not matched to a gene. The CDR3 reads CASRDRLGYEQYF. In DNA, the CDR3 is TGTGCCAGCAGGGACAGGCTTGGGTACGAGCAGTACTTC.

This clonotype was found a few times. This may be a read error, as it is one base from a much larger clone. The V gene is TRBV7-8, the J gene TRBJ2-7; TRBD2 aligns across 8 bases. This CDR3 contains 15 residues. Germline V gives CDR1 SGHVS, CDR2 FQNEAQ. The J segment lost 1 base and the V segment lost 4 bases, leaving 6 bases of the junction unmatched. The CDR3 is CASSWGRGGSYEQYF. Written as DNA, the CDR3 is TGTGCCAGCAGCTGGGGACGGGGGGGATCCTACGAGCAGTACTTC. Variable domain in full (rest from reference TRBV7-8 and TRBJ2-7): GAGVSQSPRYKVAKRGQDVALRCDPISGHVSLFWYQQALGQGPEFLTYFQNEAQLDKSGLPSDRFFAERPEGSVSTLKIQRTQQEDSAVYLCASSWGRGGSYEQYFGPGTRLTVT.

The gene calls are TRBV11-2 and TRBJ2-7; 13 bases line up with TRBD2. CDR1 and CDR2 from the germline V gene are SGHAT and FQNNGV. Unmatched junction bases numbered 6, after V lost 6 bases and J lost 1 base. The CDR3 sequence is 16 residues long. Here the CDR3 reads CASRSGTSGVSYEQYF. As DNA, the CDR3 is TGTGCCAGCAGATCCGGGACTAGCGGGGTATCCTACGAGCAGTACTTC. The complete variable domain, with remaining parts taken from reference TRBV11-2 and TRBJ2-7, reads EAGVAQSPRYKIIEKRQSVAFWCNPISGHATLYWYQQILGQGPKLLIQFQNNGVVDDSQLPKDRFSAERLKGVDSTLKIQPAKLEDSAVYLCASRSGTSGVSYEQYFGPGTRLTVT.

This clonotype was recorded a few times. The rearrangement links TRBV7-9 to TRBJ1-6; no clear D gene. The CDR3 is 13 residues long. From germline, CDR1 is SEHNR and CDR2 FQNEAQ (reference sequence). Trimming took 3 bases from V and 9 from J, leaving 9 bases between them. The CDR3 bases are TGTGCCAGCAGCTTCGGGGAGAGTTCACCCCTCCACTTT. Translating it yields CASSFGESSPLHF.

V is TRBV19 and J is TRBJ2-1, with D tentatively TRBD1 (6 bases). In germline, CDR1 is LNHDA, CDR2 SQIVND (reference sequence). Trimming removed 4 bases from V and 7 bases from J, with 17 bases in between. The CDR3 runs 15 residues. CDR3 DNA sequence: TGTGCCAGTAGTACGAACAGGGATTTTAGGAATGAGCAGTTCTTC. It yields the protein CASSTNRDFRNEQFF.

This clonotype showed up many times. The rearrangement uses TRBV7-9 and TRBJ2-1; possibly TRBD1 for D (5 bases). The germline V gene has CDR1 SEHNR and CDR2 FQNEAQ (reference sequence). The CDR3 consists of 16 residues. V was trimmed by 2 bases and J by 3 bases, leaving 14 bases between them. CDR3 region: CASSLLPGLLYNEQFF. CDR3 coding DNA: TGTGCCAGCAGCTTACTCCCAGGGTTACTCTACAATGAGCAGTTCTTC.

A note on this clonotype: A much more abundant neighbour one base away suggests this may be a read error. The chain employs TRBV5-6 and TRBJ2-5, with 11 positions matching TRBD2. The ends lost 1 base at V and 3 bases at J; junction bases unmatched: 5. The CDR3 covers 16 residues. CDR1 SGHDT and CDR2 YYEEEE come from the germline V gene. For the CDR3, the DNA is TGTGCCAGCAGCTTGCTACTAGCGGGGGAAGAAGAGACCCAGTACTTC. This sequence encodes CASSLLLAGEEETQYF. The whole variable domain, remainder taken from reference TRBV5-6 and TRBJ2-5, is DAGVTQSPTHLIKTRGQQVTLRCSPKSGHDTVSWYQQALGQGPQFIFQYYEEEERQRGNFPDRFSGHQFPNYSSELNVNALLLGDSALYLCASSLLLAGEEETQYFGPGTRLLVL.

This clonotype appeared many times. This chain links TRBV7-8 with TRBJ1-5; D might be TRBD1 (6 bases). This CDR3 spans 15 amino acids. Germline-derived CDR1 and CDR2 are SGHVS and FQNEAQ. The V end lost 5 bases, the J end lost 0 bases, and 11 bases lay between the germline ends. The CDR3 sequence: CASSTHRDSNQPQHF. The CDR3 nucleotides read TGTGCCAGCAGCACCCACAGGGATAGCAATCAGCCCCAGCATTTT.

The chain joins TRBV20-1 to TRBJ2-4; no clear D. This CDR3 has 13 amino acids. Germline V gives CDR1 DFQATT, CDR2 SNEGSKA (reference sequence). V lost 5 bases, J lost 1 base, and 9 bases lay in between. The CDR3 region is CSAWSPAKNIQYF. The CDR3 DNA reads TGCAGTGCTTGGTCACCGGCCAAAAACATTCAGTACTTC.

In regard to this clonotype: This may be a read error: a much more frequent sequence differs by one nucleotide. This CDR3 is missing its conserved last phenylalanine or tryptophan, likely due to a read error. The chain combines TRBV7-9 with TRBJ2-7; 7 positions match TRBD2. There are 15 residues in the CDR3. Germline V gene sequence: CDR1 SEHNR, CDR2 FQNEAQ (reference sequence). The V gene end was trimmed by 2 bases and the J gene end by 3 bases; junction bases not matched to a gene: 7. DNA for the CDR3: TGTGCCAGCAGCTTAAGGCAGGGAGGGAGCTACGAGCAGTACTTA. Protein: CASSLRQGGSYEQYL.

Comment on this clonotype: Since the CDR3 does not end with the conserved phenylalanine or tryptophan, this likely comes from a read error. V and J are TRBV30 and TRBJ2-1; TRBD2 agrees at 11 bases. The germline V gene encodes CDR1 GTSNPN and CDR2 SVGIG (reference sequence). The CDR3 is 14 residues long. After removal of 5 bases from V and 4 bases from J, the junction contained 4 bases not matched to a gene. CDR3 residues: CAWSGLAVYNEQFL. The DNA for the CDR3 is TGTGCCTGGTCGGGACTAGCGGTTTACAATGAGCAGTTCTTA.

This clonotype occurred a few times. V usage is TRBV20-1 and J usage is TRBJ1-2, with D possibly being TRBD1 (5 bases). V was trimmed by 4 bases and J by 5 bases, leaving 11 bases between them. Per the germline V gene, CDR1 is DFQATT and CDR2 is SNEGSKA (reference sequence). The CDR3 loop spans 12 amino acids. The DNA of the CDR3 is TGCAGTGCTACAGGGAGTGATTATGGCTACACCTTC. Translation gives CSATGSDYGYTF.

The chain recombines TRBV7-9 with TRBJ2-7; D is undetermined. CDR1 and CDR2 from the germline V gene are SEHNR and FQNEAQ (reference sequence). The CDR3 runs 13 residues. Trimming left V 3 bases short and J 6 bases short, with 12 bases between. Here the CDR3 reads CASSFSALGEQYF. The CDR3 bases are TGTGCCAGCAGCTTTTCGGCCCTGGGCGAGCAGTACTTC.

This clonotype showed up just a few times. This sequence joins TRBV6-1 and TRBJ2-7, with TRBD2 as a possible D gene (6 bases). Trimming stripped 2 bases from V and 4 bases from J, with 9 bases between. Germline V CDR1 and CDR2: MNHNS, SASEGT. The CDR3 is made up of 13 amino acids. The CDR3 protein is CASSERRGYEQYF. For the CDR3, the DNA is TGTGCCAGCAGTGAAAGGAGGGGTTACGAGCAGTACTTC.